This T cell receptor (beta chain) was profiled in a study of T cell responses to AZD1222 COVID-19 vaccine. The V and J ends lost 6 bases and 8 bases, in that order; junction bases with no gene match: 16. Germline CDR1 reads LGHNA; CDR2 reads YNFKEQ. This CDR3 region has 16 residues. The method was immunoSEQ multiplex PCR; TCRdb's version includes in-frame clones alone and lacks a portion of them. Of 95,000 to 150,000 clones in the sample, about nine tenths were seen once. This chain connects TRBV4-2 to TRBJ2-4, with TRBD1 matching 7 bases. The sample in question was peripheral blood, obtained on day 0 of AZD1222 vaccination. The TCR originated in an adult in good health. The CDR3 sequence: CASSTNRGRGLYIQYF. Written as DNA, the CDR3 is TGTGCCAGCAGTACTAACAGGGGCCGCGGGTTATACATTCAGTACTTC.